This TCR beta chain appears in the sequencing data of a study of blood T cell repertoires in COVID-19. Study as a whole: Donors in the United States, Italy and Spain gave samples during acute or convalescent COVID-19.

As processed by the authors: Reference gene primer amplification yielded estimated nucleated cell counts. The method was immunoSEQ multiplex PCR; TCRdb's version includes in-frame clones alone and lacks a portion of them. That table furnishes V, J and clone size, whereas the DNA furnished D and trimming. Of around 140,000 clones in the sample, roughly 87% are singletons; the top ten hold approximately 0.95%. The CDR3 loop spans 16 amino acids. Germline assignment: CDR1 SGHTA and CDR2 FQGNSA. The V segment lost 1 base and the J segment 4 bases; nucleotides outside the gene matches: 9. The sequencing sample was made of peripheral blood. V usage is TRBV7-2 and J usage is TRBJ1-1; 7 bases align to TRBD1. This receptor was taken from a woman in her 50s with acute or convalescent COVID-19. The CDR3 DNA reads TGTGCCAGCAGCTTAGGGGGCAGGGGGTCCGGCACTGAAGCTTTCTTT. It specifies CASSLGGRGSGTEAFF.